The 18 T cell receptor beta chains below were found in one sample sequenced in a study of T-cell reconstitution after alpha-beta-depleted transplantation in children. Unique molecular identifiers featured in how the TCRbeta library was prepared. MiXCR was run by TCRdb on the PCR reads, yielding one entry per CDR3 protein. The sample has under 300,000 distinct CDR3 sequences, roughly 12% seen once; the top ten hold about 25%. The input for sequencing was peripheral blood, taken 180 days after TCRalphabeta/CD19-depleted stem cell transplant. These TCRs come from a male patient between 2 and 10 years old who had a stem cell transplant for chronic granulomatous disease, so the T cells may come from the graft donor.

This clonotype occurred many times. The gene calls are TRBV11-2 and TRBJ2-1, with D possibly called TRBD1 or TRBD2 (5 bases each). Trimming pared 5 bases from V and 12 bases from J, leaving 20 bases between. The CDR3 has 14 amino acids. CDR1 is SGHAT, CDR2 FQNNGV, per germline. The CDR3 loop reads CASSQNRDQLGQFF. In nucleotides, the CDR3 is TGTGCCAGCAGCCAAAACCGGGACCAACTAGGGCAGTTCTTC.

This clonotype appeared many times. CDR3 in amino acids: CASSLLRTSGGGNTQYF. CDR3 sequence (DNA): TGCGCCAGCAGCTTGCTCCGGACTAGCGGGGGAGGAAATACGCAGTATTTT. The chain uses TRBV5-1 and TRBJ2-3, with 13 bases matching TRBD2. Germline-derived CDR1 and CDR2 are SGHRS and YFSETQ. The CDR3 extends over 17 amino acids. V was pared by 1 base and J by 7 bases, with 9 bases of the junction left unmatched. The whole variable domain, filled in from reference TRBV5-1 and TRBJ2-3, reads KAGVTQTPRYLIKTRGQQVTLSCSPISGHRSVSWYQQTPGQGLQFLFEYFSETQRNKGNFPGRFSGRQFSNSRSEMNVSTLELGDSALYLCASSLLRTSGGGNTQYFGPGTRLTVL.

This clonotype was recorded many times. The CDR3: CASSLFGAGQPQHF. As DNA, the CDR3 is TGTGCCAGCAGCCTGTTCGGGGCCGGGCAGCCCCAGCATTTT. The genes are TRBV3-1 and TRBJ1-5, with D possibly TRBD1 on 5 matching bases. The CDR3 is made up of 14 amino acids. Germline loops: CDR1 LGHDT, CDR2 YNNKEL (reference sequence). The ends were cut back, 4 bases at V and 7 bases at J, with 14 bases in the middle.

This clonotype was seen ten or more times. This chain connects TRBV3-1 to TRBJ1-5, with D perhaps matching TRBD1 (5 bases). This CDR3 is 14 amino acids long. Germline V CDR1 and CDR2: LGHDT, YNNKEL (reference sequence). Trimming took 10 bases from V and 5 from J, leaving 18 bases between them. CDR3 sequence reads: CATQKEAGYQPQHF. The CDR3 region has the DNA TGTGCCACCCAAAAAGAGGCAGGGTATCAGCCCCAGCATTTT.

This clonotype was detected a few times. CDR3 amino acids: CASSRHWTDTQYF. CDR3 DNA: TGTGCCAGCAGCCGCCACTGGACAGATACGCAGTATTTT. V usage is TRBV14 and J usage is TRBJ2-3; no clear D gene. The germline gives CDR1 SGHDN, CDR2 FVKESK. The CDR3 has 13 amino acids. V lost 4 bases, J lost 3 bases, and 8 bases lay in between.

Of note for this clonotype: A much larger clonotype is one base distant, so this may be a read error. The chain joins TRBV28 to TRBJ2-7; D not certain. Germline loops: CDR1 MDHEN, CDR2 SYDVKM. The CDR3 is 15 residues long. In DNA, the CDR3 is TGTGCCAGCAAAAGACCTCTCCAGGCAGTTTACGAGCAGCACTTC. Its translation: CASKRPLQAVYEQHF.

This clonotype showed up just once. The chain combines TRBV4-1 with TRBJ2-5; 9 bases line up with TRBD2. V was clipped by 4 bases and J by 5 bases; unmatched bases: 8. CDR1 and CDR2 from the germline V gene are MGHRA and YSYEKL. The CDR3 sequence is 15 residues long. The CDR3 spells CASSLPGLAWETQYF. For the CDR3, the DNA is TGCGCCAGCAGCCTTCCGGGACTAGCCTGGGAGACCCAGTACTTC.

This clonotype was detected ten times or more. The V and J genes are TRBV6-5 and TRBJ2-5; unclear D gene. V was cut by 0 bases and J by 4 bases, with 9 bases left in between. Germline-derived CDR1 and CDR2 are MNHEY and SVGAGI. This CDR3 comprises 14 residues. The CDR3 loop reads CASSYSNFPETQYF. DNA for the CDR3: TGTGCCAGCAGTTACTCTAATTTCCCAGAGACCCAGTACTTC.

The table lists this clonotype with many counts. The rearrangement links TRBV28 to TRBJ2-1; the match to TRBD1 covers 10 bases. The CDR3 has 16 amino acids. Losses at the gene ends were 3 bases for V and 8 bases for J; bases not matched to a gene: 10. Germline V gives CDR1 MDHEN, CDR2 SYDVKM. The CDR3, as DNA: TGTGCCAGCAGTTTCCGCCCCGGACAGGGGGGTGATGAGCAGTTCTTC. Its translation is CASSFRPGQGGDEQFF.

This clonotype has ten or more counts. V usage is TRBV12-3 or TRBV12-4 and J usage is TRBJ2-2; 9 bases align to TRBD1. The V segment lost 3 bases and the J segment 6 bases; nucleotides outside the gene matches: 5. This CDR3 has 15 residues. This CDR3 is CASSFTTGGAGELFF. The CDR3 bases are TGTGCCAGCAGTTTTACGACAGGGGGAGCCGGGGAGCTGTTTTTT.

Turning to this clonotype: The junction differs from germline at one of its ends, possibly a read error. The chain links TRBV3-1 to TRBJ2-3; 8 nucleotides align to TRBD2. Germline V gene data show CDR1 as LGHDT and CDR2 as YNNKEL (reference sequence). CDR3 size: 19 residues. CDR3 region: CASSKERLPGGISTDTQYF. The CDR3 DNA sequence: TGTGCCAGCAGCAAAGAACGTCTCCCGGGGGGGATTAGCACAGATACGCAGTATTTT.

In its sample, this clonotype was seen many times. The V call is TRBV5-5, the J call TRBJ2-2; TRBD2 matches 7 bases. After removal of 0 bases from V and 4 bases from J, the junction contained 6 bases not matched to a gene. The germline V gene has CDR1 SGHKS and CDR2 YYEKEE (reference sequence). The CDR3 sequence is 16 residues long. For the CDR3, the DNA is TGTGCCAGCAGCTTGGTTGCGGGAGTGGCCACCGGGGAGCTGTTTTTT. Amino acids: CASSLVAGVATGELFF.

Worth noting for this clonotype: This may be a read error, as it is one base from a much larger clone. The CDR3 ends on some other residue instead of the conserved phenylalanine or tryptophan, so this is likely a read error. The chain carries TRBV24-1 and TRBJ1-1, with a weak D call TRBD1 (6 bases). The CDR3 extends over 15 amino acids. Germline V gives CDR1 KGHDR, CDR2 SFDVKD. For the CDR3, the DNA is TGTGCCACCAGTGATAGGGGGGCGTCGGTCACTGTAGCTTTCTGT. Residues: CATSDRGASVTVAFC.

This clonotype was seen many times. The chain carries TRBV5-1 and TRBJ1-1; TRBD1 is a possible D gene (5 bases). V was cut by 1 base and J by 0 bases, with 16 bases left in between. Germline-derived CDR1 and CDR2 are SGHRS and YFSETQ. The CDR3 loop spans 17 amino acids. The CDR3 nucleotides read TGCGCCAGCAGCTTGTTGGGGGACGGCAAGCTGAACACTGAAGCTTTCTTT. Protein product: CASSLLGDGKLNTEAFF.

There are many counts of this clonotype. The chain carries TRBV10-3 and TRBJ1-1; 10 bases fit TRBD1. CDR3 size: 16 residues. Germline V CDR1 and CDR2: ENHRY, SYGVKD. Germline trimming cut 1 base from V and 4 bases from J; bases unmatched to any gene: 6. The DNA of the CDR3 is TGTGCCATCAGTGAGTACCAGACAGGGGGCCGCACTGAAGCTTTCTTT. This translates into CAISEYQTGGRTEAFF.

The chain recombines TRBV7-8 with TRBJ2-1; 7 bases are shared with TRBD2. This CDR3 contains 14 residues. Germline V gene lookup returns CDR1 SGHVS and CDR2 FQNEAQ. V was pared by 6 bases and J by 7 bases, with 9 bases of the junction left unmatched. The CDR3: CASRSRHGRNEQFF. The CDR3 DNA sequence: TGTGCCAGCAGGTCACGTCACGGGAGGAATGAGCAGTTCTTC.

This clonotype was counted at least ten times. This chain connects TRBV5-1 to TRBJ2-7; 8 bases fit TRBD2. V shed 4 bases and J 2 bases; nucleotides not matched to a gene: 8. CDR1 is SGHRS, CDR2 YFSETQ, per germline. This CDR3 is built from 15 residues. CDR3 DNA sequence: TGCGCCAGCAGCAGCGGGCTAGCGGGTCCCTACGAGCAGTACTTC. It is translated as CASSSGLAGPYEQYF.

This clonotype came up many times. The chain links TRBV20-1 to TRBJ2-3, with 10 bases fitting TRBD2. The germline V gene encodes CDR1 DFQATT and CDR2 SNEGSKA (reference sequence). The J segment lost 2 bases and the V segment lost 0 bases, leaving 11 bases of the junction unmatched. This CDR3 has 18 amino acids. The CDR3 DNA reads TGCAGTGCTAGAGATCTGATTAGGGGACTAGCGTTCACAGATACGCAGTATTTT. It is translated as CSARDLIRGLAFTDTQYF.